This T cell receptor (beta chain) was sequenced during a study of cytomegalovirus exposure and HLA in healthy donors. The CDR3 consists of 15 residues. CDR1 SGDLS and CDR2 YYNGEE come from the germline V gene. Trimming stripped 4 bases from V and 1 base from J, with 14 bases between. A note on this clone: Its specificity is unknown.

Some clones are missing from TCRdb's copy, which holds only in-frame ones; the method was immunoSEQ multiplex PCR. This sample has 200,000 to 250,000 clones; roughly 91% occur once, and the top ten carry 2%. General study findings and limits: For most TCR sequences rarity was the rule, although some public TCRs occurred in many donors.

This receptor was taken from a woman aged 18-35 years in good health and CMV-seropositive. The sample consisted of PBMCs. This rearrangement joins TRBV9 to TRBJ1-1; weak D call: TRBD1 (5 bases). The CDR3 spells CASSPPQGANTEAFF. The CDR3, as DNA: TGTGCCAGCAGCCCTCCCCAGGGTGCGAACACTGAAGCTTTCTTT.